This TCR beta chain was sequenced in a study of blood T cell repertoires in COVID-19 (dated by TCRdb to the early 2020s). Context from the whole study: Collaborator samples came from the United States, Italy and Spain and covered acute and convalescent phases of COVID-19. The material from the prospective study consisted of cDNA or gDNA derived from T cells, B-cell-depleted T cells, or PBMCs. Subjects who had been exposed to COVID-19, were actively infected with it, or had recovered from it provided the deeply sampled blood TCRbeta repertoires that made up the dataset. The repertoires were made available in a free public database intended to serve as a resource for research on the immune response to SARS-CoV-2. Samples were obtained from the ongoing ImmuneRACE study (first 160 participants) and from roughly 1,300 subjects provided by 6 global collaborators. Nearly every sample came with metadata listing a de-identified subject ID, COVID-19 status, age in years and sex. HLA class I and class II types, where available, came from metadata supplied by the sample provider rather than from assay-based typing.

Findings and caveats that apply to the study as a whole: Clinical and demographic metadata were provided uncurated, with the amount varying by source and participant.

In the prospective study, participants were roughly 18 to 95 years old, resided in 20 to 30 geographic areas of the United States, and were enrolled through a virtual design. In the prospective study, participants were assigned to cohorts based on the clinical history participants reported in a screening survey and a study questionnaire. ImmuneRACE Cohort 3 recovered participants were defined by two consecutive negative NP/OP PCR tests, healthcare professional clearance, or symptom resolution. Mobile phlebotomists in the prospective study collected whole blood, serum and a nasopharyngeal or oropharyngeal swab from every participant. Over an approximately two-month period, participants in the prospective study had the option of providing additional blood draws and questionnaires. Prospective study blood samples were shipped either frozen or at room temperature before DNA extraction. The immunoSEQ Assay, a bias-controlled multiplex PCR, was used to amplify TCRbeta CDR3 regions from genomic DNA. Per the authors' processing: Within the assay, amplification of reference gene primers was used to estimate how many nucleated cells each sample contained. To quantify the absolute abundance of each unique TCRbeta CDR3 rearrangement, sequence reads were collapsed and filtered. Productive Simpson clonality was computed per sample as the square root of Simpson's diversity index over productive rearrangements. This is the immuneACCESS table as TCRdb keeps it, with only in-frame sequences that have V and J called. A part of the clones is gone; compared with another copy, unresolved V genes explain less than half, and the rest is unexplained. V and J calls plus clone size are reproduced from that table; the DNA served to infer D and trimming. This sample holds around 200,000 clones; less than 85% were observed only once. Of the sample, roughly 3% is held by the ten largest clones.

The CDR3 holds 15 amino acids from the cysteine to the phenylalanine. Only the CDR3 DNA is retained, 45 bases long and in frame from the first base. The junction shows trimming of 7 bases on V and 7 bases on J, and the gene matches do not reach 9 bases of it. Based on the germline V gene, the CDR1 and CDR2 sequences are MNHEY and SVGAGI. Notes on this clone: The specificity of this receptor is unknown. There are no base qualities to consult, and no much larger clone falls within one base.

The rearrangement joined TRBV6-5 to TRBJ1-4, and 10 bases in between align with TRBD1. The clonotype was recovered from a woman in her thirties who had recovered from COVID-19. The specimen was PBMCs or T cells enriched from blood (not recorded which). The CDR3 protein is CASKTTGTGVEKLFF. The nucleotide sequence is TGTGCCAGCAAGACAACCGGGACAGGGGTTGAAAAACTGTTTTTT.